This paragraph reports one TCR beta chain. This clone's antigen is unknown. Base qualities are missing; no much larger clone stands one base away. Peripheral blood CD8+ and CD4+ T cells from healthy donors, Susac syndrome patients and multiple sclerosis patients were profiled by high-throughput TCR beta sequencing. Multiple sclerosis controls were treatment-naive patients with stable or active relapsing-remitting disease fulfilling revised McDonald criteria. CD8+ TEMRA cells were enriched by FACS, while bulk CD8+ and CD4+ T cells were purified by magnetic negative isolation. Blood was collected in EDTA tubes and processed within 24 hours, with PBMCs isolated through density gradient centrifugation. PBMCs intended for TCR sequencing were frozen in liquid nitrogen and were later thawed in a 37 degrees C water bath. Purity of sorted or isolated CD4+, CD8+ and CD8+ TEMRA cells was at least 90%. RNA was extracted with the RNeasy kit and 0.5 to 1 ug was reverse transcribed using random hexamers. The immunoSEQ multiplex PCR assay, which covers 54 Vbeta and 13 Jbeta segments, was used to amplify TCR beta CDR3 regions. PCR amplification bias was corrected using a synthetic template baseline for primer optimization and computational correction. For the original study's pipeline: Reads were annotated to V, D and J genes according to IMGT and were analyzed with immunoSEQ Analyzer, with only productive sequences retained. Clonality was calculated as one minus the Shannon entropy normalized by log2 of the number of productive unique sequences. Public and private clones were assessed among the 100 most prevalent clones of each patient and control. A clone was defined as Susac-specific if it was absent from the healthy and MS cohorts, from over a thousand published viral clones and from other ImmuneACCESS disease sequences. The public reads were reanalyzed by TCRdb: fastp trimming at Q25, MiXCR alignment, in-frame beta chains only. Each entry is one CDR3 protein sequence, shown with its most common DNA and genes. What appears here as the V and J calls and clone size reflects TCRdb's work, not the paper's. This sample comprises about 73,000 distinct CDR3 sequences, around 96% of them detected only once. Around 0.4% of the sample is taken by the ten largest.

The sample is drawn from a study of CD8 T cells in Susac syndrome (dated by TCRdb to the late 2010s). For the study in its entirety: The study used repertoire sequencing to test whether antigen drove CD8+ T cell activation and differentiation in Susac syndrome. Clonality of the CD8+ T cell repertoire was compared between about a dozen healthy donors, approximately 14 Susac syndrome patients and 15 or so multiple sclerosis patients.

Overall results and qualifications from the work: The study acknowledged that relatively few individuals were included in the TCR sequencing and HLA analysis.

Sequencing was done on a sample of CD8+ T cells from PBMCs. The receptor comes from a human donor with multiple sclerosis.

The base sequence is TGTGCCAGCAGCTCTCTGATACCAGATACGCAGTATTTT. The translation is CASSSLIPDTQYF. Rearrangement joined TRBV7-2 to TRBJ2-3; the D gene cannot be named for sure. At the junction V is shortened by 4 bases and J by 4 bases, with 9 bases in between. The germline V gene gives CDR1 as SGHTA and CDR2 as FQGNSA. Counted from cysteine to phenylalanine, this CDR3 has 13 amino acids. Of the read, only the CDR3 DNA is kept; its 39 bases are in frame from base 1. Beyond the CDR3, the reference TRBV7-2 and TRBJ2-3 genes provide the residues; the full variable domain reads: GAGVSQSPSNKVTEKGKDVELRCDPISGHTALYWYRQSLGQGLEFLIYFQGNSAPDKSGLPSDRFSAERTGGSVSTLTIQRTQQEDSAVYLCASSSLIPDTQYFGPGTRLTVL.